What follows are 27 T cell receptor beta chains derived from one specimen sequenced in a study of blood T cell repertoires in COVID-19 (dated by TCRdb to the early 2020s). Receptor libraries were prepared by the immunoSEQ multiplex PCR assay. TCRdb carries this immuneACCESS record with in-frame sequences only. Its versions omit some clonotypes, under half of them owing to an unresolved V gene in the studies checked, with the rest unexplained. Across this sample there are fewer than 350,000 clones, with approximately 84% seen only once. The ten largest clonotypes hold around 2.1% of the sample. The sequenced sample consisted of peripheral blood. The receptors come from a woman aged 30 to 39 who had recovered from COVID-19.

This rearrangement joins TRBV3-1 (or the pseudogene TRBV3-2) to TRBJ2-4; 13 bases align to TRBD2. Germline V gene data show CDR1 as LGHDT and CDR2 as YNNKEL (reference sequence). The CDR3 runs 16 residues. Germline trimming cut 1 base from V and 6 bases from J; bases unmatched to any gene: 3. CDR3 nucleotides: TGTGCCAGCAGCCAAGCAAGGACTAGCGGGGGAAACATTCAGTACTTC. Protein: CASSQARTSGGNIQYF.

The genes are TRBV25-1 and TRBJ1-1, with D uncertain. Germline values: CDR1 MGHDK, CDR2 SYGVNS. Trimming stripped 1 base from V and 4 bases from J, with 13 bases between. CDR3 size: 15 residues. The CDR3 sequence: CASSESVSTVTEAFF. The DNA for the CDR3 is TGTGCCAGCAGTGAATCTGTCTCCACGGTCACTGAAGCTTTCTTT.

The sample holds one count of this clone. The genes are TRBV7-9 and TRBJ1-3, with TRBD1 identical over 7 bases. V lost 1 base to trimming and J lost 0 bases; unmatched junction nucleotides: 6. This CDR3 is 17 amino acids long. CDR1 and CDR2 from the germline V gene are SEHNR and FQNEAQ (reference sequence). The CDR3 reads CASSLVATGFSGNTIYF. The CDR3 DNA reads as TGTGCCAGCAGCTTAGTAGCGACAGGGTTCTCTGGAAACACCATATATTTT.

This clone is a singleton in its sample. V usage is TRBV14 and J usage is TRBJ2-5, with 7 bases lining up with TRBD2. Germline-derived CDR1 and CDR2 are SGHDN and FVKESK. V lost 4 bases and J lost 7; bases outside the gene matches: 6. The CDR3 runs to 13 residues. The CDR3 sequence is CASSPLREGTQYF. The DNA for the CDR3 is TGTGCCAGCAGCCCCCTGAGGGAGGGGACCCAGTACTTC.

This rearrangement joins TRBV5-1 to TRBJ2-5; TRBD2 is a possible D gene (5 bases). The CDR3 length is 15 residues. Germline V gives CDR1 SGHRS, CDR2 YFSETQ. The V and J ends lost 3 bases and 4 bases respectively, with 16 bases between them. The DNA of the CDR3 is TGCGCCAGCAGCTGGAGTCTTGCGGGTGGAGAGACCCAGTACTTC. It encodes CASSWSLAGGETQYF.

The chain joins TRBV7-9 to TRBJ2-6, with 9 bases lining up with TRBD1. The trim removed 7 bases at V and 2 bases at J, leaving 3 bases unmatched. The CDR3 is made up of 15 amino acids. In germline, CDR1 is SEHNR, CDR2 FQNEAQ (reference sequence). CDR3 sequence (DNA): TGTGCCAGCACCACAGGGGGCGCTGGGGCCAACGTCCTGACTTTC. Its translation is CASTTGGAGANVLTF.

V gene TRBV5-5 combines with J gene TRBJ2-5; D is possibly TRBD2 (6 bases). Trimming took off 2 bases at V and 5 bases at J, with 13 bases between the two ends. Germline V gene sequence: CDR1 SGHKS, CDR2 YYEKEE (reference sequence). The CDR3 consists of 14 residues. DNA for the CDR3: TGTGCCAGCAGCTTCTTCCCGGGAGTGGAGACCCAGTACTTC. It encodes CASSFFPGVETQYF.

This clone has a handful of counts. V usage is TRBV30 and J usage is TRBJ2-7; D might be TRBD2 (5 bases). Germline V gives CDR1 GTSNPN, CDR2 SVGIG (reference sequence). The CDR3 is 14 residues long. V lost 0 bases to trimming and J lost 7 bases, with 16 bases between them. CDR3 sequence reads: CAWSVLGGLTEQYF. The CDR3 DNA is TGTGCCTGGAGTGTACTTGGCGGGCTTACGGAGCAGTACTTC. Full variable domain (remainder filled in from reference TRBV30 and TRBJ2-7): SQTIHQWPATLVQPVGSPLSLECTVEGTSNPNLYWYRQAAGRGLQLLFYSVGIGQISSEVPQNLSASRPQDRQFILSSKKLLLSDSGFYLCAWSVLGGLTEQYFGPGTRLTVT.

In nucleotides, the CDR3 is TGTGCCAGCGGAGTAGCGGGGCCTGCCTACGAGCAGTACTTC. Residues: CASGVAGPAYEQYF. V is TRBV7-9 and J is TRBJ2-7, with TRBD2 matching 8 bases. The germline V gene has CDR1 SEHNR and CDR2 FQNEAQ (reference sequence). The V gene end was trimmed by 8 bases and the J gene end by 2 bases; junction bases not matched to a gene: 8. The CDR3 runs to 14 residues.

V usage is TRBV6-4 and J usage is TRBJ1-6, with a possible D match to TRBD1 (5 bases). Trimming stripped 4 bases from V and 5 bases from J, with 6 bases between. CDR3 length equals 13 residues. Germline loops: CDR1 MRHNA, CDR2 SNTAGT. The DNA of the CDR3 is TGTGCCAGCAGTGGGGGGGATAATTCACCCCTCCACTTT. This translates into CASSGGDNSPLHF.

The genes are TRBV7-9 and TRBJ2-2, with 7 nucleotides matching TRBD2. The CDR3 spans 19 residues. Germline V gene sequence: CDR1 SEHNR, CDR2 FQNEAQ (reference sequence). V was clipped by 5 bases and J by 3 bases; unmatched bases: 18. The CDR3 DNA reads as TGTGCCAGCAGCCCCCGCCCTTGGACGGCGGGAGTCTACACCGGGGAGCTGTTTTTT. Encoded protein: CASSPRPWTAGVYTGELFF. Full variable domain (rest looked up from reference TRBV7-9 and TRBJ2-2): DTGVSQNPRHKITKRGQNVTFRCDPISEHNRLYWYRQTLGQGPEFLTYFQNEAQLEKSRLLSDRFSAERPKGSFSTLEIQRTEQGDSAMYLCASSPRPWTAGVYTGELFFGEGSRLTVL.

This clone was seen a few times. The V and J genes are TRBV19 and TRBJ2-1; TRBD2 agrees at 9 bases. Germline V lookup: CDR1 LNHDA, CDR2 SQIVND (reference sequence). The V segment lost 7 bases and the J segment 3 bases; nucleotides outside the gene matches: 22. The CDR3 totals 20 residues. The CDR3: CASMSRGGTSLTAYYNEQFF. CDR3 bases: TGTGCCAGTATGTCGCGGGGAGGGACTAGCTTGACCGCTTACTACAATGAGCAGTTCTTC.

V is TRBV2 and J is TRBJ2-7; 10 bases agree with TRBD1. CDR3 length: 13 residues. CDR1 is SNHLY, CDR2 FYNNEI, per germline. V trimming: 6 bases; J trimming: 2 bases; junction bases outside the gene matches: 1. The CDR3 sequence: CASSDRGPYEQYF. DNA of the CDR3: TGTGCCAGCAGCGACAGGGGGCCCTACGAGCAGTACTTC.

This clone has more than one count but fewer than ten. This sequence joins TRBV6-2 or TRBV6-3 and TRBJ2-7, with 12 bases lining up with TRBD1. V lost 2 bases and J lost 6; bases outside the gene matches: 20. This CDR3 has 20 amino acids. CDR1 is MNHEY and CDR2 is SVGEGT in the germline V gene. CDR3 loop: CASSYGTAGTGGLEWAEQYF. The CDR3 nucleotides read TGTGCCAGCAGTTACGGAACCGCAGGGACAGGGGGCCTGGAATGGGCCGAGCAGTACTTC.

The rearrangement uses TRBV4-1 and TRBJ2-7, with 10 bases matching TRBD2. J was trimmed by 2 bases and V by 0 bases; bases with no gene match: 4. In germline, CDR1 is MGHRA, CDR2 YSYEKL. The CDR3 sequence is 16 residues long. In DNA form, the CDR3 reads TGCGCCAGCAGCCAAGAGTCGAGCGGGAGGGCCTACGAGCAGTACTTC. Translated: CASSQESSGRAYEQYF.

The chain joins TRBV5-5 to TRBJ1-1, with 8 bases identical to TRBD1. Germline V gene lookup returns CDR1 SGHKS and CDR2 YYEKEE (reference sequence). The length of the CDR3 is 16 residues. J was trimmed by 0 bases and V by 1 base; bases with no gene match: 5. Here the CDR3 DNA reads TGTGCCAGCAGCTTGTACAGGGGGTCGATGAACACTGAAGCTTTCTTT. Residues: CASSLYRGSMNTEAFF.

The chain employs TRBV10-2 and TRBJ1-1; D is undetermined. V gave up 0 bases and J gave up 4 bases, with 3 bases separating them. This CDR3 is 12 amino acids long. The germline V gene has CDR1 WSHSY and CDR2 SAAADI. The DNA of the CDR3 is TGCGCCAGCAGTGAGTCCTTCACTGAAGCTTTCTTT. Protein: CASSESFTEAFF.

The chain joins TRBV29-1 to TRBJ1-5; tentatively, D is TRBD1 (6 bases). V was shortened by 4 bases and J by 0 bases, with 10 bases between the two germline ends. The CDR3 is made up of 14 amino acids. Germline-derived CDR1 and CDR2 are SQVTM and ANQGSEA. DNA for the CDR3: TGCAGCGTTGGGGCAGGGGATAGCAATCAGCCCCAGCATTTT. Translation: CSVGAGDSNQPQHF. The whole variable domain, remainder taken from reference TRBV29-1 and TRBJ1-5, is SAVISQKPSRDICQRGTSLTIQCQVDSQVTMMFWYRQQPGQSLTLIATANQGSEATYESGFVIDKFPISRPNLTFSTLTVSNMSPEDSSIYLCSVGAGDSNQPQHFGDGTRLSIL.

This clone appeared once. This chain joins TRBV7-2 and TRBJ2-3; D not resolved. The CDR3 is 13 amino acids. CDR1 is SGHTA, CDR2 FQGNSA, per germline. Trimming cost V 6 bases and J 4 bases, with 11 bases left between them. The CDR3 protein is CASRPPVADTQYF. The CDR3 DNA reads TGTGCCAGCAGACCACCAGTTGCAGATACGCAGTATTTT. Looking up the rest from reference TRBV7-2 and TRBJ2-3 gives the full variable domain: GAGVSQSPSNKVTEKGKDVELRCDPISGHTALYWYRQSLGQGLEFLIYFQGNSAPDKSGLPSDRFSAERTGGSVSTLTIQRTQQEDSAVYLCASRPPVADTQYFGPGTRLTVL.

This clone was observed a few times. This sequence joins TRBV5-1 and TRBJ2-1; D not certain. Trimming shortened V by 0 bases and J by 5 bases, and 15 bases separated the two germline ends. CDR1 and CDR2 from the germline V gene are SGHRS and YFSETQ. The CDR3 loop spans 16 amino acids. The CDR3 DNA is TGCGCCAGCAGCTTGGTACCCCAATCGCGAGACAATGAGCAGTTCTTC. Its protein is CASSLVPQSRDNEQFF.

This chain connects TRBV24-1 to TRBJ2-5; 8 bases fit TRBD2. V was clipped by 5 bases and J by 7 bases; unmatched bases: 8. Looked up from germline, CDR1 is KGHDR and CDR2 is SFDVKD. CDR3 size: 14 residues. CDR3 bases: TGTGCCACCAGTGCCAGCGGGAGTGGGGGGACCCAGTACTTC. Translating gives CATSASGSGGTQYF.

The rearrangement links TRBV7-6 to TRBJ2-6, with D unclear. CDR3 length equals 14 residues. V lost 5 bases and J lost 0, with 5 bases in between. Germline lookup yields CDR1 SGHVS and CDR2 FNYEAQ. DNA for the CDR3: TGTGCCAGCAGCCTGTCCTCTGGGGCCAACGTCCTGACTTTC. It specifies CASSLSSGANVLTF.

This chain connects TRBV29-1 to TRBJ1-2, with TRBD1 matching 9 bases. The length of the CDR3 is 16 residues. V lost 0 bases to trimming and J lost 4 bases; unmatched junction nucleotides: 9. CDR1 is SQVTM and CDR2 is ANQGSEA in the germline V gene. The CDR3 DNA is TGCAGCGTTGAAGATGTTACAGGGGGCGACCTCTATGGCTACACCTTC. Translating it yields CSVEDVTGGDLYGYTF.

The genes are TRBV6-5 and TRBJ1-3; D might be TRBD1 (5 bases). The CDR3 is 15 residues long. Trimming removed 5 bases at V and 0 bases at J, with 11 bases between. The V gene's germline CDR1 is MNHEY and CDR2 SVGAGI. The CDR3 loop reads CASSKTRGSGNTIYF. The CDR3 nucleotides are TGTGCCAGCAGTAAAACAAGGGGCTCTGGAAACACCATATATTTT.

CDR3 nucleotides: TGTGCCAGCAGCCAAGTTCCCAGGGGGAGGTATGGCTACACCTTC. It translates to CASSQVPRGRYGYTF. The V call is TRBV3-1 (or the pseudogene TRBV3-2), the J call TRBJ1-2; 7 bases are shared with TRBD1. The CDR3 runs to 15 residues. The germline V gene encodes CDR1 LGHDT and CDR2 YNNKEL (reference sequence). Trimming removed 1 base from V and 5 bases from J; junction bases left unmatched: 7.

Here the CDR3 reads CASSIRDRAGFF. In nucleotides, the CDR3 is TGTGCCAGCAGCATCCGGGACAGGGCAGGTTTCTTT. V usage is TRBV5-6 and J usage is TRBJ1-1; 9 bases map to TRBD1. This CDR3 spans 12 amino acids. Unmatched junction bases numbered 8, after V lost 4 bases and J lost 13 bases. Germline V gene data show CDR1 as SGHDT and CDR2 as YYEEEE.

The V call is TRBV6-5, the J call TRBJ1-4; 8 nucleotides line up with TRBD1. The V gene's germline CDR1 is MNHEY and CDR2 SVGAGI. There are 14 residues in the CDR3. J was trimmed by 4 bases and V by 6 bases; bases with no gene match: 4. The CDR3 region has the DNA TGTGCCAGCAGCCTCGGACAGGGTAATGAAAAACTGTTTTTT. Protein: CASSLGQGNEKLFF.